This T cell receptor (beta chain) was retrieved from a study of neoadjuvant anti-PD-1 for oral cavity cancer. Notes on the study in general: Pretreatment Treg/Th17 ratio correlated inversely with post-treatment tumor clonality. Larger post-treatment preexisting tumor clones tracked with greater tumor shrinkage.

Some clones are missing from TCRdb's copy, which holds only in-frame ones; the method was immunoSEQ multiplex PCR. This sample has 7,000 to 7,500 clones, with around 46% found just once. Germline V gives CDR1 SGHAT, CDR2 FQNNGV. Trimming cost V 5 bases and J 8 bases; bases outside gene matches: 11. There are 14 residues in the CDR3. Patients had newly diagnosed, untreated stage II-IVA oral cavity squamous cell carcinoma. These oral cavity squamous cell carcinomas were HPV-negative and locally advanced. With regard to this clone: Its antigen is undetermined.

This clonotype was sampled from a person aged 35 to 85 with oral cavity squamous cell carcinoma. J is TRBJ1-2 and V is TRBV11-2, with TRBD1 matching over 7 bases. The source was tumor tissue, collected before nivolumab (anti-PD-1) treatment. The CDR3 nucleotides read TGTGCCAGCAGCCCCCGGGACAGCGAGGGGGGCTACACCTTC. It translates to CASSPRDSEGGYTF.